These T cell receptor beta chains were read from a single sample in a study of vaccination effects on CD4 cells after COVID-19. The assay was immunoSEQ multiplex PCR, and TCRdb's table has in-frame clones only and misses some. Among roughly 53,000 clones listed, roughly 79% were seen once. These receptors have no known antigen. Sample: CD4+ T cells from PBMCs cultured with HCoV-OC43 spike peptides, taken before COVID-19 vaccination. The source of these receptors is a human donor who received a COVID-19 vaccine. CDR3s include the opening cysteine and the closing phenylalanine or tryptophan.

CDR3 length: 15
V gene: TRBV6-5
J gene: TRBJ2-1
CDR3 protein: CASRYAGHLINEQFF

CDR3 length: 17
V gene: TRBV27
J gene: TRBJ2-2
CDR3 protein: CASSRSAGTLGTGELFF

CDR3 length: 13
V gene: TRBV11-3
J gene: TRBJ2-1
CDR3 protein: CASSLVQGYEQFF

CDR3 length: 14
V gene: TRBV12-5
J gene: TRBJ1-3
CDR3 protein: CASGPDFSGNTIYF

CDR3 length: 13
V gene: TRBV6-1
J gene: TRBJ1-2
CDR3 protein: CASSEGAGYGYTF

CDR3 length: 13
V gene: TRBV10-2
J gene: TRBJ2-2
CDR3 protein: CASKRGTTGELFF

CDR3 length: 12
V gene: TRBV30
J gene: TRBJ1-6
CDR3 protein: CAWSRENSPLHF

CDR3 length: 17
V gene: TRBV19
J gene: TRBJ2-3
CDR3 protein: CASSIGVGTGATDTQYF

CDR3 length: 17
V gene: TRBV5-8
J gene: TRBJ1-1
CDR3 protein: CASSFPGTGNLNTEAFF

CDR3 length: 14
V gene: TRBV7-9
J gene: TRBJ1-2
CDR3 protein: CASSARATSYGYTF

CDR3 length: 19
V gene: TRBV28
J gene: TRBJ2-1
CDR3 protein: CASSLFGGLGTSGPNEQFF

CDR3 length: 12
V gene: TRBV11-3
J gene: TRBJ1-3
CDR3 protein: CASSHPGNTIYF

CDR3 length: 15
V gene: TRBV7-2
J gene: TRBJ2-5
CDR3 protein: CASSFSGGLGETQYF

CDR3 length: 15
V gene: TRBV5-1
J gene: TRBJ1-2
CDR3 protein: CASSLEVSLTGGYTF

CDR3 length: 13
V gene: TRBV30
J gene: TRBJ2-5
CDR3 protein: CAWAGTSAGTQYF

CDR3 length: 17
V gene: TRBV11-2
J gene: TRBJ2-2
CDR3 protein: CASSSNLRQGNTGELFF

CDR3 length: 19
V gene: TRBV13
J gene: TRBJ1-3
CDR3 protein: CASSFYRDRGPTSGNTIYF

CDR3 length: 15
V gene: TRBV6-5
J gene: TRBJ1-5
CDR3 protein: CASRTSLDSNQPQHF

CDR3 length: 15
V gene: TRBV23-1
J gene: TRBJ1-2
CDR3 protein: CASTRGRAQSYGYTF

CDR3 length: 14
V gene: TRBV2
J gene: TRBJ1-5
CDR3 protein: CASSESNSNQPQHF

CDR3 length: 15
V gene: TRBV2
J gene: TRBJ2-2
CDR3 protein: CASSDRRMNTGELFF

CDR3 length: 13
V gene: TRBV5-1
J gene: TRBJ2-1
CDR3 protein: CASSYQDYNEQFF

CDR3 length: 13
V gene: TRBV7-2
J gene: TRBJ1-5
CDR3 protein: CASSQDSDQPQHF

CDR3 length: 12
V gene: TRBV5-1
J gene: TRBJ2-5
CDR3 protein: CASSLEPETQYF

CDR3 length: 15
V gene: TRBV5-5
J gene: TRBJ1-4
CDR3 protein: CASSLGPGSGEKLFF

CDR3 length: 14
V gene: TRBV5-6
J gene: TRBJ1-3
CDR3 protein: CASSLYPLADTIYF